A single sample gave rise to the 9 T cell receptor beta chains below, sequenced in a study of PD-L1 blockade in urothelial cancer. The time point here: pretreatment peripheral blood. Libraries were prepared by immunoSEQ multiplex PCR; TCRdb keeps only in-frame clonotypes and omits some of them. The top ten clones hold around 14% of a sample with 35,000 or so clones, approximately 84% of them seen once. The specimen was PBMCs, collected around atezolizumab (anti-PD-L1) treatment. These receptors all stem from a man in his sixties with urothelial cancer.

V gene TRBV11-3 combines with J gene TRBJ2-2, with 7 nucleotides matching TRBD2. V lost 2 bases and J lost 4; bases outside the gene matches: 10. Germline V lookup: CDR1 SGHNT, CDR2 YENEEA. The CDR3 covers 17 residues. The CDR3 sequence: CASSLHLGGATTGELFF. The CDR3 DNA follows: TGTGCCAGCAGCTTACATCTGGGAGGGGCGACCACCGGGGAGCTGTTTTTT.

V is TRBV30 and J is TRBJ2-2, with a weak D call TRBD2 (6 bases). Trimming stripped 8 bases from V and 0 bases from J, with 16 bases between. This CDR3 spans 15 amino acids. Germline-derived CDR1 and CDR2 are GTSNPN and SVGIG (reference sequence). CDR3: CALRGGIANTGELFF. The DNA of the CDR3 is TGTGCCCTTCGCGGAGGGATCGCGAACACCGGGGAGCTGTTTTTT.

The chain joins TRBV7-9 to TRBJ2-3; 8 positions match TRBD2. Germline values: CDR1 SEHNR, CDR2 FQNEAQ (reference sequence). This CDR3 comprises 16 residues. Trimming removed 5 bases from V and 6 bases from J; junction bases left unmatched: 13. CDR3 loop: CASSPPLREGLDTQYF. Here the CDR3 DNA reads TGTGCCAGCAGCCCACCCCTACGGGAGGGGTTGGATACGCAGTATTTT.

A few counts support this clone. The chain employs TRBV6-5 and TRBJ1-6, with D perhaps TRBD1 (6 bases). Per the germline V gene, CDR1 is MNHEY and CDR2 is SVGAGI. CDR3 length: 16 residues. V was shortened by 0 bases and J by 10 bases, with 16 bases between the two germline ends. The CDR3 sequence: CASSYSREGGRSPLHF. The CDR3 DNA reads as TGTGCCAGCAGTTACTCGAGGGAGGGGGGCAGGTCACCCCTCCACTTT.

Only one count was recorded for this clone. The CDR3 reads CASSLPGGQTNEKLFF. The DNA of the CDR3 is TGTGCCAGCAGCTTGCCCGGTGGTCAAACTAATGAAAAACTGTTTTTT. This chain uses TRBV7-2 with TRBJ1-4; D gene ambiguous. The V end lost 3 bases, the J end lost 1 base, and 12 bases lay between the germline ends. CDR1 and CDR2 (germline): SGHTA, FQGNSA. The CDR3 spans 16 residues.

V gene TRBV19 combines with J gene TRBJ2-1, with 13 bases lining up with TRBD2. This CDR3 is built from 15 residues. CDR1 is LNHDA and CDR2 is SQIVND in the germline V gene (reference sequence). V lost 3 bases and J lost 7; bases outside the gene matches: 3. The CDR3 region has the DNA TGTGCCAGTAGTATGACTAGCGGGAGGTCTAATGAGCAGTTCTTC. Residues: CASSMTSGRSNEQFF.

V gene TRBV14 combines with J gene TRBJ1-1, with 7 nucleotides matching TRBD1. V lost 1 base to trimming and J lost 2 bases; unmatched junction nucleotides: 4. Germline assignment: CDR1 SGHDN and CDR2 FVKESK. The length of the CDR3 is 15 residues. CDR3 bases: TGTGCCAGCAGCCAAGGAAGGGGGCATAACACTGAAGCTTTCTTT. Protein product: CASSQGRGHNTEAFF.

The chain employs TRBV7-9 and TRBJ2-2; 7 nucleotides match TRBD1. Germline values: CDR1 SEHNR, CDR2 FQNEAQ (reference sequence). The CDR3 is 14 amino acids. The V gene end was trimmed by 8 bases and the J gene end by 6 bases; junction bases not matched to a gene: 9. The CDR3 sequence: CASGSLRGPGELFF. The CDR3, as DNA: TGTGCCAGCGGGTCCCTAAGGGGGCCCGGGGAGCTGTTTTTT.

The genes are TRBV25-1 and TRBJ1-1, with 9 bases that match TRBD1. Germline CDR1 MGHDK, CDR2 SYGVNS. The CDR3 is 16 residues long. The trim removed 4 bases at V and 5 bases at J, leaving 11 bases unmatched. Here the CDR3 DNA reads TGTGCCAGCAGTGTATATAACAGGGGGCGAAGGACTGAAGCTTTCTTT. Amino acids: CASSVYNRGRRTEAFF.